This entry lists 32 T cell receptor beta chains sequenced from one sample in a study of T-cell memory formation after mild COVID-19. TCRdb re-analysed the 5' RACE reads in MiXCR, keeping a single row per CDR3 protein. The data contain about 340,000 distinct CDR3 sequences, more than 15% of them seen just once; the ten biggest clones take up 20% to 25%. Sequencing input: PBMCs or a T cell subset sorted from them (not recorded which). Receptors were obtained from a man aged 18 to 30 who had mild COVID-19 (a few samples of this study predate the infection). Cell type and time point are not known.

Only a few counts were recorded for this clonotype. V usage is TRBV7-3 and J usage is TRBJ2-3; 10 positions match TRBD2. The J segment lost 3 bases and the V segment lost 6 bases, leaving 3 bases of the junction unmatched. Germline V lookup: CDR1 SGHTA, CDR2 FQGTGA. There are 14 residues in the CDR3. The CDR3 sequence is CASRFSGGTDTQYF. CDR3 nucleotides: TGTGCCAGCAGGTTTAGCGGGGGGACAGATACGCAGTATTTT.

The genes are TRBV4-1 and TRBJ1-2; D possibly corresponds to TRBD1 (5 bases). This CDR3 has 14 residues. Trimming took 3 bases from V and 0 from J, leaving 8 bases between them. CDR1 is MGHRA and CDR2 is YSYEKL in the germline V gene. Written as DNA, the CDR3 is TGCGCCAGCAGCCAGACAGAAGCTAACTATGGCTACACCTTC. It codes for CASSQTEANYGYTF.

This clonotype turned up a few times. The chain joins TRBV4-2 to TRBJ1-1; D is possibly TRBD1 (6 bases). Trimming took 1 base from V and 2 from J, leaving 11 bases between them. The CDR3 runs to 15 residues. Per germline, CDR1 LGHNA and CDR2 YNFKEQ. CDR3 nucleotides: TGTGCCAGCAGCCAAGCTGAGACAGGAAACACTGAAGCTTTCTTT. It translates to CASSQAETGNTEAFF.

The chain has TRBV6-5 and TRBJ2-5; D gene ambiguous. Germline-derived CDR1 and CDR2 are MNHEY and SVGAGI. V lost 4 bases to trimming and J lost 2 bases, with 11 bases between them. There are 14 residues in the CDR3. The CDR3: CASSSSSEQETQYF. In nucleotides, the CDR3 is TGTGCCAGCAGTTCTAGTTCCGAACAAGAGACCCAGTACTTC.

The V and J genes are TRBV6-6 and TRBJ2-5, with unresolved D. The V and J ends lost 6 bases and 2 bases respectively, with 16 bases between them. The germline V gene has CDR1 MNHNY and CDR2 SVGAGI (reference sequence). The CDR3 runs 15 residues. CDR3 sequence: CASSDHDWGQETQYF. The CDR3 DNA reads as TGTGCCAGCAGCGACCACGATTGGGGTCAAGAGACCCAGTACTTC.

This clonotype has a count of ten or more. CDR3 region: CASRTGGTDTQYF. CDR3 sequence (DNA): TGTGCCAGCCGGACGGGGGGAACAGATACGCAGTATTTT. This chain links TRBV7-2 with TRBJ2-3; TRBD2 agrees at 7 bases. Germline CDR1 and CDR2: SGHTA and FQGNSA. The CDR3 is made up of 13 amino acids. V shed 8 bases and J 3 bases; nucleotides not matched to a gene: 5.

This chain connects TRBV10-3 to TRBJ1-2; D unclear. The CDR3 runs 12 residues. The germline V gene encodes CDR1 ENHRY and CDR2 SYGVKD. The germline V and J ends were trimmed by 6 bases and 4 bases, with 9 bases remaining between them. CDR3 bases: TGTGCCATCAGCCTCGGAATCTATGGCTACACCTTC. Translated: CAISLGIYGYTF.

This rearrangement joins TRBV4-1 to TRBJ2-5, with D perhaps TRBD2 (6 bases). The CDR3 is 16 residues long. From germline, CDR1 is MGHRA and CDR2 YSYEKL. Between the trimmed V and J ends, which lost 1 base and 2 bases, there was a span of 14 bases. DNA of the CDR3: TGCGCCAGCAGCCAAGTTTGGGGGGAGGTACAAGAGACCCAGTACTTC. Translation: CASSQVWGEVQETQYF.

V is TRBV20-1 and J is TRBJ1-1; D is unclear. The CDR3 contains 14 residues. Trimming cost V 4 bases and J 0 bases, with 12 bases left between them. Germline CDR1 is DFQATT and CDR2 is SNEGSKA (reference sequence). In nucleotides, the CDR3 is TGCAGTGCTACGAGACTGAGCATGAACACTGAAGCTTTCTTT. It encodes CSATRLSMNTEAFF.

CDR3 protein: CASGLAESWQGDTEAFF. The CDR3 DNA follows: TGTGCTAGTGGTTTGGCAGAAAGTTGGCAGGGAGACACTGAAGCTTTCTTT. This chain joins TRBV12-5 and TRBJ1-1, with D perhaps TRBD1 (5 bases). CDR3 size: 17 residues. Deletions cut 1 base from V and 3 bases from J, with 18 bases between. Germline-derived CDR1 and CDR2 are LGHNT and FRNRAP.

The chain combines TRBV4-1 with TRBJ1-2, with D possibly matching TRBD1 (6 bases). Looked up from germline, CDR1 is MGHRA and CDR2 is YSYEKL. The CDR3 consists of 14 residues. The ends were cut back, 6 bases at V and 3 bases at J, with 14 bases in the middle. CDR3 loop: CASRQQGGDYGYTF. CDR3 sequence (DNA): TGCGCCAGCAGACAACAGGGTGGCGACTATGGCTACACCTTC.

This clonotype appeared many times. The chain employs TRBV24-1 and TRBJ2-5; 9 nucleotides match TRBD2. The germline V gene encodes CDR1 KGHDR and CDR2 SFDVKD. With 5 bases clipped from V and 2 bases from J, the junction kept 11 bases outside the gene matches. This CDR3 contains 17 residues. The CDR3 sequence is CATSGPTLAGIQETQYF. The CDR3 DNA sequence: TGTGCCACCAGTGGTCCCACCCTAGCGGGGATACAAGAGACCCAGTACTTC.

A few counts support this clonotype. The chain combines TRBV25-1 with TRBJ2-1; no definite D call. Germline assignment: CDR1 MGHDK and CDR2 SYGVNS. The germline V and J ends were trimmed by 2 bases and 5 bases, with 13 bases remaining between them. The CDR3 runs to 15 residues. Written as DNA, the CDR3 is TGTGCCAGCAGTGAAGGGTACAGTACCCACAATGAGCAGTTCTTC. Residues: CASSEGYSTHNEQFF.

The chain recombines TRBV7-8 with TRBJ2-5; D gene ambiguous. The germline V gene has CDR1 SGHVS and CDR2 FQNEAQ. CDR3 length: 16 residues. With 3 bases removed from V and 2 bases from J, the gap between germline ends came to 16 bases. CDR3 sequence reads: CASSLPQRTLQETQYF. CDR3 in DNA: TGTGCCAGCAGCTTGCCCCAACGTACCTTACAAGAGACCCAGTACTTC. The full variable domain, rest sourced from reference TRBV7-8 and TRBJ2-5, is GAGVSQSPRYKVAKRGQDVALRCDPISGHVSLFWYQQALGQGPEFLTYFQNEAQLDKSGLPSDRFFAERPEGSVSTLKIQRTQQEDSAVYLCASSLPQRTLQETQYFGPGTRLLVL.

This clonotype was seen only a few times. J is TRBJ1-1 and V is TRBV5-1; the D is unclear. The CDR3 totals 15 residues. The germline CDR1 and CDR2 sequences are SGHRS and YFSETQ. V was pared by 0 bases and J by 8 bases, with 17 bases between. CDR3 loop: CASSLEGRQAPEAFF. The CDR3, as DNA: TGCGCCAGCAGCTTGGAAGGGCGACAAGCCCCCGAAGCTTTCTTT. Full variable domain (rest looked up from reference TRBV5-1 and TRBJ1-1): KAGVTQTPRYLIKTRGQQVTLSCSPISGHRSVSWYQQTPGQGLQFLFEYFSETQRNKGNFPGRFSGRQFSNSRSEMNVSTLELGDSALYLCASSLEGRQAPEAFFGQGTRLTVV.

The rearrangement links TRBV6-5 to TRBJ2-7; the D call may be TRBD1 or TRBD2 (5 bases each). This CDR3 spans 15 amino acids. Between the trimmed V and J ends, which lost 6 bases and 1 base, there was a span of 16 bases. Germline V CDR1 and CDR2: MNHEY, SVGAGI. The DNA of the CDR3 is TGTGCCAGCAGCACAGGACTCCTCGGGTCCTACGAGCAGTACTTC. Encoded protein: CASSTGLLGSYEQYF.

This clonotype has just a few counts. The genes are TRBV4-3 and TRBJ1-1, with a possible D match to TRBD1 (5 bases). CDR1 and CDR2 (germline): LGHNA, YSLEER. The CDR3 has 15 residues. Trimming took 0 bases from V and 11 from J, leaving 19 bases between them. As DNA, the CDR3 is TGCGCCAGCAGCCAAGATTGGGGTTTGGGGGGTAGGGCTTTCTTT. It translates to CASSQDWGLGGRAFF.

This clonotype has more than one count but fewer than ten. The gene calls are TRBV7-2 and TRBJ2-1, with 9 bases identical to TRBD2. CDR3 length: 16 amino acids. The germline CDR1 and CDR2 sequences are SGHTA and FQGNSA. The V gene end was trimmed by 5 bases and the J gene end by 6 bases; junction bases not matched to a gene: 11. Written as DNA, the CDR3 is TGTGCCAGCAGCCCTCCGGGACTAGCTAGGGGCAATGAGCAGTTCTTC. Its protein is CASSPPGLARGNEQFF.

The chain is built from TRBV28 and TRBJ2-3; 10 bases line up with TRBD2. This CDR3 comprises 16 residues. Per the germline V gene, CDR1 is MDHEN and CDR2 is SYDVKM. Losses at the gene ends were 5 bases for V and 1 base for J; bases not matched to a gene: 6. The CDR3 sequence is CASSRTSGYGTDTQYF. DNA of the CDR3: TGTGCCAGCAGTCGGACTAGCGGCTACGGCACAGATACGCAGTATTTT.

This clonotype was counted a few times. This sequence joins TRBV20-1 and TRBJ2-1, with 11 bases lining up with TRBD2. The germline V gene encodes CDR1 DFQATT and CDR2 SNEGSKA (reference sequence). The length of the CDR3 is 17 residues. With V trimmed by 1 base and J by 0 bases, 5 bases remained unmatched. DNA of the CDR3: TGCAGTGCTAGAGGACTAGCGGGACCCGGCTCCTACAATGAGCAGTTCTTC. It is translated as CSARGLAGPGSYNEQFF.

This clonotype was seen only a few times. V is TRBV29-1 and J is TRBJ2-2, with D tentatively TRBD2 (6 bases). V was cut by 7 bases and J by 14 bases, with 23 bases left in between. CDR1 and CDR2 (germline): SQVTM, ANQGSEA. The CDR3 consists of 13 residues. The CDR3, as DNA: TGCAGCGGCGTCTGGGTTGTCGGAGGGCCTCTGTTTTTT. It is translated as CSGVWVVGGPLFF.

This chain joins TRBV6-5 and TRBJ1-2, with 7 nucleotides matching TRBD1. Germline CDR1 MNHEY, CDR2 SVGAGI. V dropped 6 bases and J dropped 5; count of bases not matched to a gene: 6. This CDR3 region has 13 residues. As DNA, the CDR3 is TGTGCCAGCAGACGGACAGGCCCTTATGGCTACACCTTC. Translated: CASRRTGPYGYTF.

This clonotype was recorded many times. The V and J genes are TRBV4-1 and TRBJ1-5; D perhaps matches TRBD1 (5 bases). The V end was cut by 6 bases, the J end by 1 base, with 13 bases between. Looked up from germline, CDR1 is MGHRA and CDR2 is YSYEKL. The CDR3 runs to 15 residues. For the CDR3, the DNA is TGCGCCAGCAGGGACCGGGACGTAAGCAATCAGCCCCAGCATTTT. This gives the protein CASRDRDVSNQPQHF.

This clonotype has a handful of counts. The V call is TRBV6-5, the J call TRBJ2-1; TRBD2 matches 8 bases. Germline values: CDR1 MNHEY, CDR2 SVGAGI. The junction had 9 bases not matched to a gene; V was cut back by 2 bases and J by 0 bases. The CDR3 consists of 18 residues. DNA of the CDR3: TGTGCCAGCAGTTACCCGGCGGGGGGCCGGAGCTCCTACAATGAGCAGTTCTTC. Its translation: CASSYPAGGRSSYNEQFF.

The V call is TRBV7-3, the J call TRBJ1-1; D not resolved. The CDR3 runs to 13 residues. Germline V CDR1 and CDR2: SGHTA, FQGTGA. V lost 3 bases and J 1 base, leaving 6 bases between the germline ends. CDR3 sequence (DNA): TGTGCCAGCAGCTTCAACAAGAACACTGAAGCTTTCTTT. As protein: CASSFNKNTEAFF.

The J gene is TRBJ2-2, the V gene TRBV4-3; 9 bases align to TRBD2. The ends lost 1 base at V and 3 bases at J; junction bases unmatched: 12. This CDR3 has 19 amino acids. From germline, CDR1 is LGHNA and CDR2 YSLEER. The CDR3 sequence: CASSQGPGLAGKDTGELFF. CDR3 nucleotide sequence: TGCGCCAGCAGCCAAGGGCCGGGGCTAGCGGGGAAGGACACCGGGGAGCTGTTTTTT.

The chain combines TRBV9 with TRBJ2-5, with D hard to call. CDR1 and CDR2 from the germline V gene are SGDLS and YYNGEE. The V and J ends lost 2 bases and 0 bases respectively, with 8 bases between them. This CDR3 is 14 amino acids long. Here the CDR3 reads CASSVEGYQETQYF. The CDR3 coding sequence is TGTGCCAGCAGCGTTGAAGGATACCAAGAGACCCAGTACTTC.

V usage is TRBV12-3 or TRBV12-4 and J usage is TRBJ2-4; 7 bases match TRBD1. The V segment lost 6 bases and the J segment 5 bases; nucleotides outside the gene matches: 7. The CDR3 covers 14 residues. CDR3 residues: CASSPSGTENIQYF. The CDR3 DNA is TGTGCCAGCAGCCCCTCCGGGACAGAAAACATTCAGTACTTC.

This chain joins TRBV10-3 and TRBJ2-1, with D perhaps assigned TRBD1 or TRBD2 (5 bases each). CDR1 and CDR2 from the germline V gene are ENHRY and SYGVKD. V lost 2 bases and J lost 12, with 17 bases in between. This CDR3 has 14 residues. CDR3 nucleotide sequence: TGTGCCATCAGTGAGAGGGACCCCGGTCTTCGGCAGTTCTTC. As protein: CAISERDPGLRQFF.

This chain uses TRBV10-2 with TRBJ2-3; perhaps TRBD2 as D (6 bases). The ends were cut back, 8 bases at V and 1 base at J, with 16 bases in the middle. The CDR3 length is 15 residues. CDR1 WSHSY and CDR2 SAAADI come from the germline V gene. The CDR3 loop reads CASGGSGVGTDTQYF. The CDR3 region has the DNA TGCGCCAGCGGGGGGTCGGGGGTCGGCACAGATACGCAGTATTTT.

This chain joins TRBV7-2 and TRBJ2-5; 7 nucleotides line up with TRBD2. The length of the CDR3 is 12 residues. Germline CDR1 is SGHTA and CDR2 is FQGNSA. With 8 bases clipped from V and 4 bases from J, the junction kept 4 bases outside the gene matches. The CDR3 loop is CASRGGGETQYF. Here the CDR3 DNA reads TGTGCCAGCCGCGGCGGGGGAGAGACCCAGTACTTC.

This clonotype was detected many times. The CDR3 nucleotides read TGTGCCAGCAACGGGGACAGGCGGTCACCCCTCCACTTT. This translates into CASNGDRRSPLHF. The chain carries TRBV7-2 and TRBJ1-6; 8 bases align to TRBD1. CDR1 is SGHTA, CDR2 FQGNSA, per germline. The CDR3 is 13 amino acids. V was clipped by 7 bases and J by 10 bases; unmatched bases: 6.